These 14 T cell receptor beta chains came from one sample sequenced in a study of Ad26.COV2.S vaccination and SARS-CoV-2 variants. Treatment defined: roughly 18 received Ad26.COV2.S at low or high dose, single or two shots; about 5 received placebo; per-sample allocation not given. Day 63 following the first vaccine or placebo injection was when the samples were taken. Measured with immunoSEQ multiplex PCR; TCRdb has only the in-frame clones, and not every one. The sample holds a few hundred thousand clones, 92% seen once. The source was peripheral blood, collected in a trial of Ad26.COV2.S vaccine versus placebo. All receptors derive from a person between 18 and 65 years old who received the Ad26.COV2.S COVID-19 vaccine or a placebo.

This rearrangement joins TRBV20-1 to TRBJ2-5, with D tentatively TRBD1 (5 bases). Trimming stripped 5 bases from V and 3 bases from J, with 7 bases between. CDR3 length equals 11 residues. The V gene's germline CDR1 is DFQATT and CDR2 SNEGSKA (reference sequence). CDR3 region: CSASTEETQYF. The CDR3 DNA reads TGCAGTGCTTCGACAGAAGAGACCCAGTACTTC.

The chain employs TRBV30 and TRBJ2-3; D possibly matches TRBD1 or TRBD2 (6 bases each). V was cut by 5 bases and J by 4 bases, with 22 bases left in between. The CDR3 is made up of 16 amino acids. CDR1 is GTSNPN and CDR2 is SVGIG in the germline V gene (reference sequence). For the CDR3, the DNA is TGTGCCTGGGGGGAATGGGGGGCGTTTTCTCCAGATACGCAGTATTTT. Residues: CAWGEWGAFSPDTQYF. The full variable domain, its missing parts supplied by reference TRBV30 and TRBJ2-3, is SQTIHQWPATLVQPVGSPLSLECTVEGTSNPNLYWYRQAAGRGLQLLFYSVGIGQISSEVPQNLSASRPQDRQFILSSKKLLLSDSGFYLCAWGEWGAFSPDTQYFGPGTRLTVL.

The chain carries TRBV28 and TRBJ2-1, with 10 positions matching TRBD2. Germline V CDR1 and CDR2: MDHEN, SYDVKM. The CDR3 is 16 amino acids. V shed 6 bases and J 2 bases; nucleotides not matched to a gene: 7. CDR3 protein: CASSPALAGAYNEQFF. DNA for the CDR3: TGTGCCAGCAGCCCGGCTCTAGCGGGGGCCTACAATGAGCAGTTCTTC.

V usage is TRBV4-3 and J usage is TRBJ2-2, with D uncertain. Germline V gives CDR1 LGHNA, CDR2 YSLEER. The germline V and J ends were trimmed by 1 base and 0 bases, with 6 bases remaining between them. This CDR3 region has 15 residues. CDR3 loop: CASSQVSSNTGELFF. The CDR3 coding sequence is TGCGCCAGCAGCCAAGTTTCCTCGAACACCGGGGAGCTGTTTTTT.

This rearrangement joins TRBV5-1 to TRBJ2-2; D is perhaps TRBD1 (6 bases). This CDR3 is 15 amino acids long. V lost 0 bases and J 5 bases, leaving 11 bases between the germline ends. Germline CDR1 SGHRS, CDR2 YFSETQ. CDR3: CASSLGQGWTGELFF. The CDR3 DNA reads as TGCGCCAGCAGCTTGGGGCAGGGGTGGACCGGGGAGCTGTTTTTT.

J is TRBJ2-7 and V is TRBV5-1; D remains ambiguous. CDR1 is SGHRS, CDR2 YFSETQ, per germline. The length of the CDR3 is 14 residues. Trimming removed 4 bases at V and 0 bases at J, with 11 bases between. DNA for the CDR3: TGCGCCAGCAGCGAAAGAGAGAGCTCCTACGAGCAGTACTTC. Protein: CASSERESSYEQYF.

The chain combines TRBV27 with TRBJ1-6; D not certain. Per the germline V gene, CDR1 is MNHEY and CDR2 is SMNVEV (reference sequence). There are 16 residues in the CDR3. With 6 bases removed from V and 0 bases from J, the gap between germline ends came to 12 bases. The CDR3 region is CASRDGESSYNSPLHF. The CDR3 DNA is TGTGCCAGCAGGGATGGGGAAAGCTCCTATAATTCACCCCTCCACTTT.

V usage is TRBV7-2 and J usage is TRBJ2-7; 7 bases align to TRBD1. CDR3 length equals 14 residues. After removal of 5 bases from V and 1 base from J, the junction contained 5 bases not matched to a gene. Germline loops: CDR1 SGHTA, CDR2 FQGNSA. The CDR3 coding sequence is TGTGCCAGCAGCCAGGACAGGCGTTCCTACGAGCAGTACTTC. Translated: CASSQDRRSYEQYF.

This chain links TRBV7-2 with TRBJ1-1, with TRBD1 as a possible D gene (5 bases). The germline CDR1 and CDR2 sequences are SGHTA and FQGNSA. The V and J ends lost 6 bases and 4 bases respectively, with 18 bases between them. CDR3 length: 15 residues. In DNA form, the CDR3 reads TGTGCCAGCAGTCCCCTCCGGGGTGGGGGCACTGAAGCTTTCTTT. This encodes CASSPLRGGGTEAFF.

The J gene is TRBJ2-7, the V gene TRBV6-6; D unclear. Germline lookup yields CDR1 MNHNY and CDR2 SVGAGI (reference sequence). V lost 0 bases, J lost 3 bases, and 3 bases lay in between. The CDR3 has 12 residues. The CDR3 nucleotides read TGTGCCAGCAGTTACTCCGACTACGAGCAGTACTTC. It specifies CASSYSDYEQYF.

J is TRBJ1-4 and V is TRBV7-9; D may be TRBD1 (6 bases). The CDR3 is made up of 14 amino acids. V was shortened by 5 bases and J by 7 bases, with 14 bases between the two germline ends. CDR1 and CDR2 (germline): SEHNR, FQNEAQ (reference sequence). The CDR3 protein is CASSPGTFPEKLFF. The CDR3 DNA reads TGTGCCAGCAGCCCAGGGACATTCCCTGAAAAACTGTTTTTT.

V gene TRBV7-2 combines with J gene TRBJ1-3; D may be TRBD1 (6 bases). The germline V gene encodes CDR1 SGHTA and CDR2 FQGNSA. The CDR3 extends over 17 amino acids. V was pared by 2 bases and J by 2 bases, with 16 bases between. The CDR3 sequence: CASSLLGRGGPGNTIYF. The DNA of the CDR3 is TGTGCCAGCAGCTTACTTGGCCGAGGGGGTCCTGGAAACACCATATATTTT.

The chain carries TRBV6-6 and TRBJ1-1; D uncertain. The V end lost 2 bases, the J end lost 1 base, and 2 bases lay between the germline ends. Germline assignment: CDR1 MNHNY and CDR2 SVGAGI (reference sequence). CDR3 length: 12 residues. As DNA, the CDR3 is TGTGCCAGCAGTTACCCGAACACTGAAGCTTTCTTT. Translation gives CASSYPNTEAFF.

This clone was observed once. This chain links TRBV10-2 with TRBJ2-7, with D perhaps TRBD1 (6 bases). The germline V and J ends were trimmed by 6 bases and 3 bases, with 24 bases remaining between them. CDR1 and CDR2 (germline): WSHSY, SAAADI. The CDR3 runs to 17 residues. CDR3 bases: TGCGCCAGCAGCGATGGGGCAGGGGTATCGTTTGACTACGAGCAGTACTTC. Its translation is CASSDGAGVSFDYEQYF.